This T cell receptor beta chain was identified in a study of T cell responses to AZD1222 COVID-19 vaccine. The data were produced by immunoSEQ multiplex PCR, yet TCRdb's version contains in-frame clones alone and is incomplete. The sample shows about 170,000 clones, more than 80% of them seen only once. With 6 bases removed from V and 1 base from J, the gap between germline ends came to 10 bases. This CDR3 region has 14 residues. Germline CDR1 reads SGHRS; CDR2 reads YFSETQ. This specimen was peripheral blood, taken on day 0 of AZD1222 vaccination. The chain carries TRBV5-1 and TRBJ2-2, with D possibly being TRBD2 (6 bases). The TCR was taken from an adult in good health. The CDR3 DNA follows: TGCGCCAGCAAGGGACTCGAGAACACCGGGGAGCTGTTTTTT. It specifies CASKGLENTGELFF.